These 5 T cell receptor beta chains were all obtained from the same sample, sequenced in a study of T-cell reconstitution after alpha-beta-depleted transplantation in children. Unique molecular identifiers were incorporated during preparation of the TCRbeta library. MiXCR, applied by TCRdb to the PCR reads, yields one record per CDR3 protein. This repertoire shows 490,000 or so distinct CDR3 sequences, roughly 10% found once; its top ten account for approximately 2%. Sample: PBMCs, taken before TCRalphabeta/CD19-depleted stem cell transplant. These receptors all stem from a child aged 2 to 9 with inherited bone marrow failure, due to receive a stem cell transplant.

The table lists this clonotype with many counts. The chain combines TRBV20-1 with TRBJ2-1; weak D call: TRBD1 (5 bases). The germline V gene encodes CDR1 DFQATT and CDR2 SNEGSKA (reference sequence). This CDR3 comprises 14 residues. Trimming took 0 bases from V and 4 from J, leaving 10 bases between them. DNA for the CDR3: TGCAGTGCTAGAGATCCAGGGATATACAATGAGCAGTTCTTC. This sequence encodes CSARDPGIYNEQFF.

This chain uses TRBV4-3 with TRBJ2-7; D is unclear. Germline lookup yields CDR1 LGHNA and CDR2 YSLEER. Trimming took off 0 bases at V and 7 bases at J, with 19 bases between the two ends. The CDR3 contains 16 residues. The CDR3 here is CASSQEGVLGSEEQYF. DNA of the CDR3: TGCGCCAGCAGCCAAGAAGGAGTGCTGGGGTCGGAAGAGCAGTACTTC.

This clonotype occurred many times. The chain couples TRBV4-3 to TRBJ2-5; D gene unclear. The CDR3 loop spans 12 amino acids. CDR1 is LGHNA and CDR2 is YSLEER in the germline V gene. The ends were cut back, 2 bases at V and 5 bases at J, with 6 bases in the middle. In nucleotides, the CDR3 is TGCGCCAGCAGCCAATCCGGGGAGACCCAGTACTTC. It translates to CASSQSGETQYF.

This sequence joins TRBV7-6 and TRBJ1-6; TRBD1 aligns across 11 bases. Germline V CDR1 and CDR2: SGHVS, FNYEAQ. V lost 5 bases and J lost 9; bases outside the gene matches: 6. The CDR3 covers 15 residues. The CDR3 nucleotides read TGTGCCAGCAGCCCCCGGGACAGGGGGTTTTCACCCCTCCACTTT. Amino acids: CASSPRDRGFSPLHF.

This clonotype was seen many times. The V and J genes are TRBV5-1 and TRBJ2-6, with a weak D call TRBD1 (6 bases). Per the germline V gene, CDR1 is SGHRS and CDR2 is YFSETQ. The length of the CDR3 is 17 residues. Trimming pared 4 bases from V and 4 bases from J, leaving 18 bases between. The CDR3 DNA reads TGCGCCAGCAGCAACAATCAACAGGGCTCCGGGGCCAACGTCCTGACTTTC. Translation: CASSNNQQGSGANVLTF.